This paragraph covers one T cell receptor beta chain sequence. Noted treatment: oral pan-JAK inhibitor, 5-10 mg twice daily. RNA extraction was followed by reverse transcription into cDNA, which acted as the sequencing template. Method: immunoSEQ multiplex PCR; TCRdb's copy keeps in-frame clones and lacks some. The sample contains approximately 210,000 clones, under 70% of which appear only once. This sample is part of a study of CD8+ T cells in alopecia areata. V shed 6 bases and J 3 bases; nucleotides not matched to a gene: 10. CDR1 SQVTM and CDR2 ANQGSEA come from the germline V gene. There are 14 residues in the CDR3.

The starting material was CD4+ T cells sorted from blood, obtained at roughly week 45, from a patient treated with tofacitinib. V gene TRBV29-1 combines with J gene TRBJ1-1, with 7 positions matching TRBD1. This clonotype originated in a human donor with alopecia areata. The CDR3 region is CSVQGVISDTEAFF. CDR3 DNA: TGCAGCGTCCAGGGGGTAATATCGGACACTGAAGCTTTCTTT.